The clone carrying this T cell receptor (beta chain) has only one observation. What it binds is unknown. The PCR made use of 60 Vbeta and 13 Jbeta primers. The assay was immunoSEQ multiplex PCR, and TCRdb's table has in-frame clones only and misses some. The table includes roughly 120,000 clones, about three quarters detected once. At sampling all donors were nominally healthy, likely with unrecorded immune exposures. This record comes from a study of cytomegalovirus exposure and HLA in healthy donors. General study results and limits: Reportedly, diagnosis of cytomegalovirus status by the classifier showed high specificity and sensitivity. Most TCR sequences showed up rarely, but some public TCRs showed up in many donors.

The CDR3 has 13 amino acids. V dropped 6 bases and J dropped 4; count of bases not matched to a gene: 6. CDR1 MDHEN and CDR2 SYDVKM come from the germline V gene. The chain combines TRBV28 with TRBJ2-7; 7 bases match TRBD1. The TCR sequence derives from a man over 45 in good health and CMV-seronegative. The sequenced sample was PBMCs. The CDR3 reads CASSGTAQYEQYF. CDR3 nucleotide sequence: TGTGCCAGCAGCGGGACAGCACAGTACGAGCAGTACTTC.